This T cell receptor (beta chain) was sequenced in a study of blood T cell repertoires in COVID-19. On the study more broadly: Donors in the United States, Italy and Spain gave samples during acute or convalescent COVID-19. From T cells, B-cell-depleted T cells, or PBMCs came the material, which was cDNA or gDNA.

In the original processing: Amplification from reference gene primers served as the basis for estimated nucleated cell counts. TCRdb's copy holds only in-frame clones and misses some; the assay was immunoSEQ multiplex PCR. The V and J calls and the clone size are those of that table, but D and trimming were determined from the DNA. The table lists over 200,000 clones, around nine tenths of them singletons, with about 6% in the top ten. Germline loops: CDR1 SNHLY, CDR2 FYNNEI. CDR3 size: 13 residues. Trimming left V 6 bases short and J 4 bases short, with 10 bases between. The clonotype was recovered from a man aged 60-69 years who had recovered from COVID-19. The chain employs TRBV2 and TRBJ1-5; D is perhaps TRBD1 (6 bases). Sequencing was done on a sample of peripheral blood. CDR3 sequence: CASRLQGNQPQHF. DNA for the CDR3: TGTGCCAGCAGACTACAGGGAAATCAGCCCCAGCATTTT.